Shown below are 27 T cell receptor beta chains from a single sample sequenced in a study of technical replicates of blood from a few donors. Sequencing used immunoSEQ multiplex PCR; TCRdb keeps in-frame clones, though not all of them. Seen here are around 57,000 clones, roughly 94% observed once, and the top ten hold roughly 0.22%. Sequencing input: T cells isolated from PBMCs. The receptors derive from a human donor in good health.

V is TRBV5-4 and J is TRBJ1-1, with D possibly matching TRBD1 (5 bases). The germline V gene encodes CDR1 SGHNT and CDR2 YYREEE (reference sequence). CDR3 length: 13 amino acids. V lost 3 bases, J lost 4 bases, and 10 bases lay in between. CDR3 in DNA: TGTGCCAGCAGCTCCCACGGGGGCACTGAAGCTTTCTTT. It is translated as CASSSHGGTEAFF.

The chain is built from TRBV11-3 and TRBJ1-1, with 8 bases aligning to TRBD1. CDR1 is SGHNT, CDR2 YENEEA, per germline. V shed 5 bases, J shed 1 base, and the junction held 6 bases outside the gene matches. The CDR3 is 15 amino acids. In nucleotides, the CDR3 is TGTGCCAGCAGCCCAGGACAGGGCGCGAACACTGAAGCTTTCTTT. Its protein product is CASSPGQGANTEAFF.

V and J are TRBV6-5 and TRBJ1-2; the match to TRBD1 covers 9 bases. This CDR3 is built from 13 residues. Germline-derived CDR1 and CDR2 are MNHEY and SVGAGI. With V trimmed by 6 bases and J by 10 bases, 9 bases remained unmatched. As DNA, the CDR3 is TGTGCCAGCAGCTTGGGACAGGGTAACTTCTACACCTTC. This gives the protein CASSLGQGNFYTF.

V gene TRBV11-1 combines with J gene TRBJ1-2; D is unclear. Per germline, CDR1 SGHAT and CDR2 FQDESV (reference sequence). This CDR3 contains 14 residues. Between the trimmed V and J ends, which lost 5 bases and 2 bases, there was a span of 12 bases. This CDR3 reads CASSRLRGNYGYTF. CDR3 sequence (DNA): TGTGCCAGCAGCCGCCTGCGGGGAAACTATGGCTACACCTTC.

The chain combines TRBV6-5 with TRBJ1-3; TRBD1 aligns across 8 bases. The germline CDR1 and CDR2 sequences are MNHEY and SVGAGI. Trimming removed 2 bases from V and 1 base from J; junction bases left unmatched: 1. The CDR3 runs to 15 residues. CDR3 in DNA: TGTGCCAGCAGTTACCGGACAGGGTCTGGAAACACCATATATTTT. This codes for CASSYRTGSGNTIYF.

In DNA form, the CDR3 reads TGTGCCAGCAGTTTAAGGGACCTATTGGGACAGGGGGGAAGTCAGCCCCAGCATTTT. Its translation: CASSLRDLLGQGGSQPQHF. The genes are TRBV28 and TRBJ1-5; 11 bases are shared with TRBD1. V lost 2 bases and J lost 6; bases outside the gene matches: 15. CDR1 and CDR2 from the germline V gene are MDHEN and SYDVKM. CDR3 length: 19 amino acids. The full variable domain, rest sourced from reference TRBV28 and TRBJ1-5, is DVKVTQSSRYLVKRTGEKVFLECVQDMDHENMFWYRQDPGLGLRLIYFSYDVKMKEKGDIPEGYSVSREKKERFSLILESASTNQTSMYLCASSLRDLLGQGGSQPQHFGDGTRLSIL.

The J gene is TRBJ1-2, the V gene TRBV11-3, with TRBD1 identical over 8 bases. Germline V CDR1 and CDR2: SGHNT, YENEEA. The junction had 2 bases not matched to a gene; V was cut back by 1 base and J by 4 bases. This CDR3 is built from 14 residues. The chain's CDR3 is CASSLADRAYGYTF. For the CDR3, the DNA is TGTGCCAGCAGCTTAGCGGACAGGGCCTATGGCTACACCTTC.

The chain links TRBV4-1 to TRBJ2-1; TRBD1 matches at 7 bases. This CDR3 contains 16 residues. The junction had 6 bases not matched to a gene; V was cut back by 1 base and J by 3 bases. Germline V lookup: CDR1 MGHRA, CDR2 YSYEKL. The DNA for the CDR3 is TGCGCCAGCAGCCAAGTAAGGGACAGCCTCTACAATGAGCAGTTCTTC. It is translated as CASSQVRDSLYNEQFF.

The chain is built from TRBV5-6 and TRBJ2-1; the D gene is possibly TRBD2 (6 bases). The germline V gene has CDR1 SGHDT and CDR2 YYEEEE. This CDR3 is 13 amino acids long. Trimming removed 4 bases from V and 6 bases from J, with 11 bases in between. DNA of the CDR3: TGTGCCAGCAGCCCGGGACTCAGCAATGAGCAGTTCTTC. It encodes CASSPGLSNEQFF.

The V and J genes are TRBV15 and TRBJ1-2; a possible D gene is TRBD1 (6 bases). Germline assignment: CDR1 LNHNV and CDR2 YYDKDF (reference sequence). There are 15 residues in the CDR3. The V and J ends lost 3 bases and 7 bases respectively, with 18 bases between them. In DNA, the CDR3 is TGTGCCACCAGCAGGGCTACCACAGGGTATCTTGGCTACACCTTC. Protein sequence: CATSRATTGYLGYTF.

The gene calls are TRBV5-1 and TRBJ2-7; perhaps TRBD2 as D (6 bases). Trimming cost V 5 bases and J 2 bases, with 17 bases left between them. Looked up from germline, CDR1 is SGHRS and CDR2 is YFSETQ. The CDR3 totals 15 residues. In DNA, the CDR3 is TGCGCCAGCAGTTGGTCAAGCGGGTCCCCCTACGAGCAGTACTTC. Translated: CASSWSSGSPYEQYF.

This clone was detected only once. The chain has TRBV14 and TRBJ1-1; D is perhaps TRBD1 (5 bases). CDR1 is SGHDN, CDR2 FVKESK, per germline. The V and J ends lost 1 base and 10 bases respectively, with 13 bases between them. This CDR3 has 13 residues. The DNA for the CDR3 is TGTGCCAGCAGCCAAGGGACCCCGGGGGTAGCTTTCTTT. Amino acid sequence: CASSQGTPGVAFF.

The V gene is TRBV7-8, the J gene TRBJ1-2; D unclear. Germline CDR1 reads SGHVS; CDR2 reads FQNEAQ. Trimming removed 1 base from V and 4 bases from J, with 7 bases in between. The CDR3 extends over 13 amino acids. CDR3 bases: TGTGCCAGCAGCTTAGACAGCTTCTATGGCTACACCTTC. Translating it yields CASSLDSFYGYTF.

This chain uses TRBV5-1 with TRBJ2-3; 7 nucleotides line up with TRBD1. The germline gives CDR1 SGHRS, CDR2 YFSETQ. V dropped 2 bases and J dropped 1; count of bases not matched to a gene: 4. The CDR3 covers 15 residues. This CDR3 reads CASSLTGVGTDTQYF. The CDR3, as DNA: TGCGCCAGCAGCTTAACAGGGGTGGGCACAGATACGCAGTATTTT.

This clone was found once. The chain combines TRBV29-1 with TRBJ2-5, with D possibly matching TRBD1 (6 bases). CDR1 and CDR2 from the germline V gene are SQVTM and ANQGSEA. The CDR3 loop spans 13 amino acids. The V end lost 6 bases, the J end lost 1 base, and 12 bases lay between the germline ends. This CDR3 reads CSVARTVQETQYF. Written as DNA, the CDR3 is TGCAGCGTAGCCCGGACAGTCCAAGAGACCCAGTACTTC.

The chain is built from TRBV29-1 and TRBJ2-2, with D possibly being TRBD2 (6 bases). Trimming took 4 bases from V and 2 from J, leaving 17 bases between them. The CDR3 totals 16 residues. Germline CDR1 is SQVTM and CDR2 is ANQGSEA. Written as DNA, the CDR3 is TGCAGCGTTGTGGGAGGCGGGACCCTAAACACCGGGGAGCTGTTTTTT. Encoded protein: CSVVGGGTLNTGELFF.

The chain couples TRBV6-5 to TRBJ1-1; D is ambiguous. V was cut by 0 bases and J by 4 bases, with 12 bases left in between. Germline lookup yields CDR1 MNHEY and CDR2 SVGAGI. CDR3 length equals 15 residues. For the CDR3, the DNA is TGTGCCAGCAGTTACTCGGCGGGTCCGGGCACTGAAGCTTTCTTT. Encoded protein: CASSYSAGPGTEAFF.

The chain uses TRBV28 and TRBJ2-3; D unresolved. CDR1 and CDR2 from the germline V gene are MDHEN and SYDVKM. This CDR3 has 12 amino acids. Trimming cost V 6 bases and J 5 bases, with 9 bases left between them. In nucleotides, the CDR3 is TGTGCCAGCAGCCCCCTCAGAGATACGCAGTATTTT. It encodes CASSPLRDTQYF.

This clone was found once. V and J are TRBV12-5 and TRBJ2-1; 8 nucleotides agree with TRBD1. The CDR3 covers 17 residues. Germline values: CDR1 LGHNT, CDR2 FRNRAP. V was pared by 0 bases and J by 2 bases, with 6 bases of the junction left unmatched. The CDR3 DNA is TGTGCTAGTGGTTTGGTACCGACAGGGGAGGCCTACAATGAGCAGTTCTTC. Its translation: CASGLVPTGEAYNEQFF.

CDR3 bases: TGTGCCAGCAGTTTAGACTCCGAGACCCAGTACTTC. This codes for CASSLDSETQYF. The chain links TRBV6-5 to TRBJ2-5; D is ambiguous. There are 12 residues in the CDR3. V was cut by 4 bases and J by 5 bases, with 8 bases left in between. Germline loops: CDR1 MNHEY, CDR2 SVGAGI.

Written as DNA, the CDR3 is TGTGCCAGCAGTTTCTACATTCAGACAGCCGTTGAGCAGTTCTTC. As protein: CASSFYIQTAVEQFF. The V and J genes are TRBV28 and TRBJ2-1; possible D gene TRBD1, 5 bases. Germline V gene lookup returns CDR1 MDHEN and CDR2 SYDVKM. The CDR3 consists of 15 residues. V lost 3 bases and J lost 9, with 18 bases in between.

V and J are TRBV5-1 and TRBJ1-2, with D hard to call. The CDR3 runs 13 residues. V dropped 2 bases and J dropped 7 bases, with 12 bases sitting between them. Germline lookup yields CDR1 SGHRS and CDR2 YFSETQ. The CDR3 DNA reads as TGCGCCAGCAGCTTAGGACGGGGTGCTGGCTACACCTTC. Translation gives CASSLGRGAGYTF.

The CDR3 region is CASSVSGSQETQYF. The CDR3 DNA sequence: TGTGCCAGCAGCGTAAGCGGGAGCCAGGAGACCCAGTACTTC. The chain is built from TRBV7-9 and TRBJ2-5; the match to TRBD2 covers 8 bases. Germline CDR1 is SEHNR and CDR2 is FQNEAQ (reference sequence). V was clipped by 5 bases and J by 5 bases; unmatched bases: 7. This CDR3 is built from 14 residues.

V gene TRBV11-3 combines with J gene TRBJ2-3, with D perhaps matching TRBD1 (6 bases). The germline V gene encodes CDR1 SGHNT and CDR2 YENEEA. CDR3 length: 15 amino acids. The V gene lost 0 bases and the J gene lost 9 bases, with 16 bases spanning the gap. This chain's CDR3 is CASSLDTQGPDTQYF. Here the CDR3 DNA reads TGTGCCAGCAGCTTAGATACGCAGGGGCCTGACACGCAGTATTTT.

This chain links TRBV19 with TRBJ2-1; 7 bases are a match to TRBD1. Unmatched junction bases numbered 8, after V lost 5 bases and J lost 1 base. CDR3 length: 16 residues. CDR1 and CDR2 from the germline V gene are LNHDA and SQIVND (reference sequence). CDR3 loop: CASSAGTVTSYNEQFF. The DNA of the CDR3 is TGTGCCAGTAGTGCAGGGACAGTAACTTCCTACAATGAGCAGTTCTTC. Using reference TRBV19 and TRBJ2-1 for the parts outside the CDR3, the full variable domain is DGGITQSPKYLFRKEGQNVTLSCEQNLNHDAMYWYRQDPGQGLRLIYYSQIVNDFQKGDIAEGYSVSREKKESFPLTVTSAQKNPTAFYLCASSAGTVTSYNEQFFGPGTRLTVL.

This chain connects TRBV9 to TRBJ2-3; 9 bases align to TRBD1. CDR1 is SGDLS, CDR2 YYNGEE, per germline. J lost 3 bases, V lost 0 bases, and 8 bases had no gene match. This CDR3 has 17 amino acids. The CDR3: CASSVGGQGSPTDTQYF. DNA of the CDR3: TGTGCCAGCAGCGTAGGGGGACAGGGTTCACCTACAGATACGCAGTATTTT.

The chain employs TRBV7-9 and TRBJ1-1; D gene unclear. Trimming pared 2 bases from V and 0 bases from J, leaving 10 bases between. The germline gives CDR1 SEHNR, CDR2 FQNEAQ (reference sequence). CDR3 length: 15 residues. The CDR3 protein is CASSLLSIMNTEAFF. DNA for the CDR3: TGTGCCAGCAGCTTACTCAGTATAATGAACACTGAAGCTTTCTTT.